The 30 T cell receptor beta chains reported below all come from one sample, sequenced in a study of beta chain features in type 1 diabetes. Findings of the study overall: There was a moderate but significant shortening of TCRB CDR3s in all four CD4+ subsets of Type 1 diabetes patients.

For these receptors, no antigen is known. The sequenced template was cDNA made from the entire isolated RNA. TCRdb's table, derived via immunoSEQ multiplex PCR, lists solely in-frame clones and lacks some. This sample has 300,000 to 450,000 clones; about 12% occur once, and the top ten carry around 0.0099%. The specimen sequenced was naive CD4+ T cells from blood. The source of these receptors is a woman aged 18-30 years with type 1 diabetes.

The rearrangement links TRBV7-9 to TRBJ1-2, with TRBD1 matching over 9 bases. The germline gives CDR1 SEHNR, CDR2 FQNEAQ (reference sequence). The CDR3 loop spans 14 amino acids. Germline trimming cut 5 bases from V and 7 bases from J; bases unmatched to any gene: 8. This CDR3 is CASSGRDRVPGYTF. As DNA, the CDR3 is TGTGCCAGCAGCGGGCGGGACAGGGTCCCTGGCTACACCTTC. Looking up the rest from reference TRBV7-9 and TRBJ1-2 gives the full variable domain: DTGVSQNPRHKITKRGQNVTFRCDPISEHNRLYWYRQTLGQGPEFLTYFQNEAQLEKSRLLSDRFSAERPKGSFSTLEIQRTEQGDSAMYLCASSGRDRVPGYTFGSGTRLTVV.

This clone showed up just a few times. V is TRBV29-1 and J is TRBJ2-6; 8 bases match TRBD1. Trimming removed 5 bases from V and 0 bases from J; junction bases left unmatched: 6. The germline gives CDR1 SQVTM, CDR2 ANQGSEA. This CDR3 spans 16 amino acids. The CDR3 DNA is TGCAGCGTTCGACAGGGGACGCTCTCTGGGGCCAACGTCCTGACTTTC. Amino acids: CSVRQGTLSGANVLTF.

The rearrangement joins TRBV6-6 to TRBJ1-6, with 11 nucleotides matching TRBD1. CDR3 length: 13 amino acids. After removal of 6 bases from V and 10 bases from J, the junction contained 2 bases not matched to a gene. Germline CDR1 MNHNY, CDR2 SVGAGI (reference sequence). Here the CDR3 DNA reads TGTGCCAGCAGGGGGACAGGGGGATCACCCCTCCACTTT. Encoded protein: CASRGTGGSPLHF.

This clone was seen more than once but under ten times. V usage is TRBV9 and J usage is TRBJ2-5, with TRBD1 as a possible D gene (5 bases). The CDR3 is 16 amino acids. Germline-derived CDR1 and CDR2 are SGDLS and YYNGEE. Trimming stripped 6 bases from V and 0 bases from J, with 18 bases between. Here the CDR3 DNA reads TGTGCCAGCACCGACAAGAAGACAGCCCACCAAGAGACCCAGTACTTC. This encodes CASTDKKTAHQETQYF.

This clone was seen only a few times. The V and J genes are TRBV28 and TRBJ2-7, with D hard to call. The V and J ends lost 5 bases and 3 bases respectively, with 8 bases between them. Germline-derived CDR1 and CDR2 are MDHEN and SYDVKM. This CDR3 comprises 12 residues. This CDR3 reads CASSRRGYEQYF. The CDR3 nucleotides are TGTGCCAGCAGTAGGCGAGGCTACGAGCAGTACTTC.

This clone was observed a few times. The chain couples TRBV2 to TRBJ2-2; 7 nucleotides match TRBD1. The CDR3 is 15 residues long. J gave up 5 bases and V 5 bases, and 8 bases lay outside the gene matches. Germline V gives CDR1 SNHLY, CDR2 FYNNEI. Written as DNA, the CDR3 is TGTGCCAGCAGTCCCGAGGGACAGCAAACCGGGGAGCTGTTTTTT. Translating it yields CASSPEGQQTGELFF.

The chain combines TRBV7-8 with TRBJ2-1; 10 bases map to TRBD2. J was trimmed by 8 bases and V by 3 bases; bases with no gene match: 7. This CDR3 comprises 15 residues. Germline loops: CDR1 SGHVS, CDR2 FQNEAQ. Here the CDR3 DNA reads TGTGCCAGCAGCTTGCCGGGACTAGCGTTCCATGAGCAGTTCTTC. This gives the protein CASSLPGLAFHEQFF.

The J gene is TRBJ2-7, the V gene TRBV11-2; TRBD1 matches at 7 bases. J was trimmed by 0 bases and V by 4 bases; bases with no gene match: 6. The CDR3 is 15 residues long. Germline V gives CDR1 SGHAT, CDR2 FQNNGV. The CDR3 DNA follows: TGTGCCAGCAGCTCCCTGACAGGGACCTCCTACGAGCAGTACTTC. Translation gives CASSSLTGTSYEQYF.

The V call is TRBV30, the J call TRBJ2-3; D is ambiguous. This CDR3 has 10 amino acids. V gave up 4 bases and J gave up 11 bases, with 10 bases separating them. Germline values: CDR1 GTSNPN, CDR2 SVGIG (reference sequence). The CDR3 nucleotides are TGTGCCTGGAAAAGCTTCGTGCAGTATTTT. Translation: CAWKSFVQYF.

The genes are TRBV7-3 and TRBJ2-7; 11 bases agree with TRBD2. Germline loops: CDR1 SGHTA, CDR2 FQGTGA. The V segment lost 3 bases and the J segment 3 bases; nucleotides outside the gene matches: 4. This CDR3 has 15 residues. Here the CDR3 DNA reads TGTGCCAGCAGCTTGGTAGCGGGAGGGTTCTACGAGCAGTACTTC. Its translation: CASSLVAGGFYEQYF.

Comment on this clone: Other nucleotide sequences in the sample specify the same CDR3. CDR3 DNA: TGTGCCAGCTCACCACGTTCAGGGGGCGAGGAGACCCAGTACTTC. Its translation is CASSPRSGGEETQYF. The V gene is TRBV18, the J gene TRBJ2-5; 8 nucleotides agree with TRBD1. V shed 1 base, J shed 5 bases, and the junction held 6 bases outside the gene matches. CDR1 KGHSH and CDR2 LQKENI come from the germline V gene. CDR3 size: 15 residues.

The chain employs TRBV7-3 and TRBJ1-1; maybe TRBD1 (6 bases). Trimming shortened V by 4 bases and J by 1 base, and 10 bases separated the two germline ends. This CDR3 has 14 residues. Germline V gene lookup returns CDR1 SGHTA and CDR2 FQGTGA. CDR3 sequence: CASSYAGANTEAFF. DNA of the CDR3: TGTGCCAGCAGCTATGCGGGGGCGAACACTGAAGCTTTCTTT.

The chain has TRBV30 and TRBJ1-5; possibly TRBD1 for D (6 bases). Germline V CDR1 and CDR2: GTSNPN, SVGIG (reference sequence). The V end was cut by 7 bases, the J end by 3 bases, with 10 bases between. The CDR3 is 12 residues long. The CDR3 is CAFRDTNQPQHF. CDR3 DNA: TGTGCCTTCCGGGACACCAATCAGCCCCAGCATTTT.

This CDR3 reads CSVVDEFPYTEAFF. CDR3 DNA: TGCAGCGTTGTAGATGAGTTCCCGTACACTGAAGCTTTCTTT. The chain recombines TRBV29-1 with TRBJ1-1; no definite D call. V was clipped by 4 bases and J by 3 bases, with 15 bases between them. The CDR3 loop spans 14 amino acids. CDR1 SQVTM and CDR2 ANQGSEA come from the germline V gene.

This sequence joins TRBV27 and TRBJ2-1, with D possibly matching TRBD2 (5 bases). There are 13 residues in the CDR3. Trimming took off 8 bases at V and 0 bases at J, with 8 bases between the two ends. Looked up from germline, CDR1 is MNHEY and CDR2 is SMNVEV (reference sequence). CDR3 region: CASRSGSYNEQFF. The CDR3 DNA sequence: TGTGCCAGCCGGAGCGGCTCCTACAATGAGCAGTTCTTC.

This clone was detected only a few times. The chain couples TRBV5-1 to TRBJ2-5; 7 positions match TRBD1. V lost 3 bases, J lost 2 bases, and 7 bases stayed unmatched. The CDR3 has 15 amino acids. The germline V gene has CDR1 SGHRS and CDR2 YFSETQ. This CDR3 reads CASSWTPGQQETQYF. CDR3 DNA sequence: TGCGCCAGCAGCTGGACACCGGGACAGCAAGAGACCCAGTACTTC.

This clone has a handful of counts. Additional DNA sequences in this sample encode the identical CDR3. The chain recombines TRBV7-9 with TRBJ2-3; 11 positions match TRBD2. V trimming: 3 bases; J trimming: 6 bases; junction bases outside the gene matches: 2. The CDR3 spans 14 residues. The germline gives CDR1 SEHNR, CDR2 FQNEAQ (reference sequence). This CDR3 reads CASSFSGREDTQYF. In nucleotides, the CDR3 is TGTGCCAGCAGCTTTAGCGGGAGGGAGGATACGCAGTATTTT. The complete variable domain, with remaining parts taken from reference TRBV7-9 and TRBJ2-3, reads DTGVSQNPRHKITKRGQNVTFRCDPISEHNRLYWYRQTLGQGPEFLTYFQNEAQLEKSRLLSDRFSAERPKGSFSTLEIQRTEQGDSAMYLCASSFSGREDTQYFGPGTRLTVL.

The V call is TRBV6-5, the J call TRBJ2-5; 8 nucleotides match TRBD2. CDR1 and CDR2 (germline): MNHEY, SVGAGI. The V gene end was trimmed by 3 bases and the J gene end by 5 bases; junction bases not matched to a gene: 11. The CDR3 is made up of 16 amino acids. The CDR3 sequence is CASSYSGGMVFETQYF. The DNA for the CDR3 is TGTGCCAGCAGTTATTCGGGAGGGATGGTTTTCGAGACCCAGTACTTC.

The rearrangement joins TRBV6-5 to TRBJ2-7, with D maybe TRBD2 (6 bases). This CDR3 spans 13 amino acids. Trimming cost V 5 bases and J 1 base, with 9 bases left between them. CDR1 MNHEY and CDR2 SVGAGI come from the germline V gene. The DNA of the CDR3 is TGTGCCAGCAGTCGGGGGACGTCCTACGAGCAGTACTTC. Translating it yields CASSRGTSYEQYF.

The gene calls are TRBV6-5 and TRBJ2-7; 7 bases align to TRBD1. In germline, CDR1 is MNHEY, CDR2 SVGAGI. With V trimmed by 7 bases and J by 2 bases, 5 bases remained unmatched. This CDR3 region has 13 residues. CDR3 sequence reads: CASMQGDTYEQYF. CDR3 nucleotide sequence: TGTGCCAGCATGCAGGGGGATACCTACGAGCAGTACTTC.

The chain carries TRBV2 and TRBJ2-7; D gene uncertain. The V end lost 3 bases, the J end lost 7 bases, and 10 bases lay between the germline ends. CDR3 length equals 12 residues. Looked up from germline, CDR1 is SNHLY and CDR2 is FYNNEI. Here the CDR3 reads CASSDGTNEQYF. The CDR3 coding sequence is TGTGCCAGCAGTGACGGCACTAATGAGCAGTACTTC.

The rearrangement joins TRBV6-1 to TRBJ2-7, with 8 bases lining up with TRBD1. Germline V gene data show CDR1 as MNHNS and CDR2 as SASEGT. Trimming removed 5 bases from V and 4 bases from J; junction bases left unmatched: 4. There are 13 residues in the CDR3. The CDR3 region has the DNA TGTGCCAGCAGTCGACAGGGGAGATACGAGCAGTACTTC. It yields the protein CASSRQGRYEQYF.

The chain links TRBV18 to TRBJ1-2; TRBD1 aligns across 7 bases. This CDR3 comprises 13 residues. The V and J ends lost 2 bases and 7 bases, in that order; junction bases with no gene match: 4. The germline V gene has CDR1 KGHSH and CDR2 LQKENI. CDR3 residues: CASSPTGEAGYTF. In DNA form, the CDR3 reads TGTGCCAGCTCACCAACAGGGGAGGCTGGCTACACCTTC.

V and J are TRBV5-1 and TRBJ1-2, with D maybe TRBD1 (5 bases). This CDR3 is built from 16 residues. Germline CDR1 SGHRS, CDR2 YFSETQ. Trimming took off 4 bases at V and 8 bases at J, with 24 bases between the two ends. CDR3 coding DNA: TGCGCCAGCAGCCCAGAGGTCCAACCGGGACTAGAGGGCTACACCTTC. Amino acids: CASSPEVQPGLEGYTF.

This chain connects TRBV7-9 to TRBJ2-1; TRBD1 matches at 10 bases. The CDR3 extends over 17 amino acids. The V gene end was trimmed by 5 bases and the J gene end by 8 bases; junction bases not matched to a gene: 15. Germline CDR1 SEHNR, CDR2 FQNEAQ (reference sequence). CDR3 bases: TGTGCCAGCAGCCTCCCGCTCCGGGACAGGGGTTGGGATGAGCAGTTCTTC. Encoded protein: CASSLPLRDRGWDEQFF.

This clone was seen only a few times. V and J are TRBV11-3 and TRBJ2-5, with D possibly being TRBD2 (5 bases). Germline V lookup: CDR1 SGHNT, CDR2 YENEEA. This CDR3 contains 14 residues. V lost 1 base and J 3 bases, leaving 9 bases between the germline ends. The CDR3, as DNA: TGTGCCAGCAGCTTAGCGTTCGGGGAAGAGACCCAGTACTTC. Its protein is CASSLAFGEETQYF.

The sample holds a few counts of this clone. CDR3 coding DNA: TGTGCCAGCAGTCGACAGGGGGGATTAGGTGAGCAGTTCTTC. Protein product: CASSRQGGLGEQFF. This rearrangement joins TRBV6-5 to TRBJ2-1; 9 nucleotides match TRBD1. Germline V gene lookup returns CDR1 MNHEY and CDR2 SVGAGI. This CDR3 has 14 amino acids. Trimming removed 5 bases from V and 9 bases from J; junction bases left unmatched: 8.

This clone was recorded a few times. The chain links TRBV29-1 to TRBJ2-3; a possible D gene is TRBD2 (5 bases). The germline V gene has CDR1 SQVTM and CDR2 ANQGSEA. The CDR3 loop spans 13 amino acids. V was cut by 6 bases and J by 7 bases, with 17 bases left in between. CDR3 amino acids: CSVRDPLGNTQYF. The CDR3 DNA sequence: TGCAGCGTCCGGGATCCACTGGGGAATACGCAGTATTTT.

This clone was seen more than once but under ten times. The rearrangement joins TRBV7-2 to TRBJ1-2; D unclear. Germline loops: CDR1 SGHTA, CDR2 FQGNSA. The CDR3 is made up of 12 amino acids. V lost 3 bases, J lost 3 bases, and 5 bases lay in between. As DNA, the CDR3 is TGTGCCAGCAGCTTCTCGGACTATGGCTACACCTTC. It specifies CASSFSDYGYTF.

Only a few counts were recorded for this clone. The V call is TRBV7-9, the J call TRBJ2-5; 7 bases match TRBD1. CDR3 size: 13 residues. Trimming removed 5 bases from V and 7 bases from J; junction bases left unmatched: 7. The germline gives CDR1 SEHNR, CDR2 FQNEAQ (reference sequence). The CDR3 nucleotides are TGTGCCAGCAGCGCAGACAGGGTCGGGACCCAGTACTTC. Its translation: CASSADRVGTQYF.